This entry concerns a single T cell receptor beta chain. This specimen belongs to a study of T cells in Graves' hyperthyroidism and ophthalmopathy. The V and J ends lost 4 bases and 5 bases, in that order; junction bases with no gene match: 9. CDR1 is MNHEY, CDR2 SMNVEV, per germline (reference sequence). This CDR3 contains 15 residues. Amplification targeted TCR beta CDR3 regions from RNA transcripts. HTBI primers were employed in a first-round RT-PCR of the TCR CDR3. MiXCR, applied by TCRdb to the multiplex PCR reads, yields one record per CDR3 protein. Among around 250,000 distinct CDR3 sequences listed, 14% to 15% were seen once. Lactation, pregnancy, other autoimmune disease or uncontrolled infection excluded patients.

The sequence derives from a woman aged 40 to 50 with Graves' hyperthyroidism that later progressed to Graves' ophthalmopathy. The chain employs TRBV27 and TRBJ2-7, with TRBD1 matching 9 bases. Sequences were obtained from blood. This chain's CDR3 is CASSSPGQGSHEQYF. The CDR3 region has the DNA TGTGCCAGCAGTTCACCAGGACAGGGGAGCCACGAGCAGTACTTC.